The source of this TCR beta chain is a study of blood T cell repertoires in COVID-19 (TCRdb year 2020). Study-wide context: Collaborator samples came from the United States, Italy and Spain and covered acute and convalescent phases of COVID-19. Sample metadata almost always included a de-identified subject ID, COVID-19 status, age in years and sex. Subjects who had been exposed to COVID-19, were actively infected with it, or had recovered from it provided the deeply sampled blood TCRbeta repertoires that made up the dataset. Where available, HLA class I and class II types were taken from metadata supplied by the sample provider and were not determined by assay-based typing. The repertoires were made available in a free public database intended to serve as a resource for research on the immune response to SARS-CoV-2. The prospective study material was composed of cDNA or gDNA derived from T cells, B-cell-depleted T cells, or PBMCs. The samples were drawn from the first 160 participants of the ongoing ImmuneRACE study and from more than 1,000 subjects provided by 6 global collaborators.

From its cysteine to its phenylalanine, the CDR3 spans 16 amino acids. Only the CDR3 portion is preserved as DNA: 48 bases, with reading frame beginning at the first base. V ends up 0 bases short and J 7 bases short, with an unmatched junction base count of 7. CDR1 is given as MGHRA and CDR2 as YSYEKL, both from the germline V gene. Enrolling through a virtual design, the prospective study's participants ranged in age from about 18 to 100 years and lived across roughly 23 United States geographic areas. Cohort assignment in the prospective study relied on participant-reported clinical history from a screening survey and a study questionnaire. For ImmuneRACE Cohort 3, a participant was defined as recovered based on two consecutive negative NP/OP PCR tests, clearance by a healthcare professional, or resolution of symptoms. Mobile phlebotomists in the prospective study collected whole blood, serum and a nasopharyngeal or oropharyngeal swab from every participant. Participants in the prospective study had the option to provide additional blood draws and questionnaires over an approximately 2-month period. Prospective study blood samples were shipped either frozen or at room temperature before DNA extraction.

TCRbeta CDR3 regions were amplified from genomic DNA using the immunoSEQ Assay, a bias-controlled multiplex PCR. The original methods were these. Nucleated cell counts per sample were estimated from amplification of reference gene primers within the assay. To quantify the absolute abundance of each unique TCRbeta CDR3 rearrangement, sequence reads were collapsed and filtered. Productive Simpson clonality was computed per sample as the square root of Simpson's diversity index over productive rearrangements. TCRdb re-hosts the immuneACCESS table, in-frame sequences only. Its copies lack some clones; in the studies checked, an unresolved V gene accounts for under half of them, and the cause for the rest is not known. V, J and clone size reflect that table, while D and trimming were determined from the DNA. This sample has roughly 500,000 clones in its table, and roughly 88% of those were observed once. The ten biggest clones cover 1.5% to 2% of the sample.

Concerning this clone: The specificity of this receptor is unknown. No clone much larger than this one lies a single base away; base qualities are absent.

The paper's findings and limits, for the study overall: The quantity of clinical and demographic metadata differed by source and by participant and was supplied without curation.

Sequencing was carried out using PBMCs or T cells enriched from blood (not recorded which). The rearrangement combines TRBV4-1 with TRBJ1-5, with 9 central nucleotides matching TRBD1. This receptor was taken from a woman between 40 and 50 years old who had recovered from COVID-19. CDR3 loop: CASSQEGTGILQPQHF. The DNA sequence is as follows: TGCGCCAGCAGCCAAGAAGGGACAGGGATTCTCCAGCCCCAGCATTTT.